This T cell receptor (beta chain) is drawn from a study of response to subunit inactivated influenza vaccine. As concerns this clonotype: The antigen is unknown.

Study-wide points: Every seasonal influenza vaccination brings in few new T cells, the authors suggested.

In TCRdb, the RT-PCR reads were re-called with MiXCR into one record per CDR3 protein. Counted here are about 240,000 distinct CDR3 sequences, 12% occurring once; the ten biggest clones make up about 8%. This CDR3 spans 17 amino acids. V shed 4 bases and J shed 2 bases, with 17 bases lying between them. Germline CDR1 and CDR2: SGHAT and FQNNGV. The specimen was non-naive T cells sorted from PBMCs, collected less than 15 days before vaccination. The rearrangement uses TRBV11-2 and TRBJ2-2, with D perhaps assigned TRBD1 or TRBD2 (5 bases each). This clonotype was sampled from a man aged 50 or older who received an inactivated influenza vaccine. CDR3 in amino acids: CASSYLPLGANTGELFF. The DNA of the CDR3 is TGTGCCAGCAGCTACCTACCCCTCGGGGCCAACACCGGGGAGCTGTTTTTT.